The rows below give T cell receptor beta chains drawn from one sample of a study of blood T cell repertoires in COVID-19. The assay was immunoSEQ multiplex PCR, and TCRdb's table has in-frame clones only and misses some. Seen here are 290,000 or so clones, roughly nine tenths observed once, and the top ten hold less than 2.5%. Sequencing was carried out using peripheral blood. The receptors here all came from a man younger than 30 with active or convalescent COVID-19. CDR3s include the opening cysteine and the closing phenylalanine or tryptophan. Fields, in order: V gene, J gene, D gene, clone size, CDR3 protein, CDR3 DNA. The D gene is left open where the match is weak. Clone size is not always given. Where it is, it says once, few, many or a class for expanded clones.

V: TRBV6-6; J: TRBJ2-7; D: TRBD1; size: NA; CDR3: CASSDRDRGTEQYF; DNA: TGTGCCAGCAGTGATAGGGACAGGGGGACAGAGCAGTACTTC
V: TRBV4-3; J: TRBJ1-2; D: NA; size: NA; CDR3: CASNHLGDTRGYGYTF; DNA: TGCGCCAGCAACCACCTTGGGGACACTCGCGGCTATGGCTACACCTTC
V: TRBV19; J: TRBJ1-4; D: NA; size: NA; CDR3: CASSISGRPATNEKLFF; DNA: TGTGCCAGTAGTATCTCTGGCAGGCCCGCCACTAATGAAAAACTGTTTTTT
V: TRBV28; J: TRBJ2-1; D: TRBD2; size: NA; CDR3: CAGSRTSGRVKYNEQFF; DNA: TGTGCCGGCAGCAGGACTAGCGGGAGGGTAAAGTACAATGAGCAGTTCTTC
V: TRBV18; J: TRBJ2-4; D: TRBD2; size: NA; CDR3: CASSAGGENIQYF; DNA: TGTGCCAGCTCTGCGGGGGGGGAAAACATTCAGTACTTC
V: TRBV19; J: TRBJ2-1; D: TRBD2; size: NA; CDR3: CASGREGNNEQFF; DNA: TGTGCCAGTGGGCGGGAGGGAAACAATGAGCAGTTCTTC
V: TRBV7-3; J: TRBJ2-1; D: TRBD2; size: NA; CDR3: CASSFKAGASGNNEQFF; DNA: TGTGCCAGCAGCTTCAAAGCTGGGGCTAGCGGGAACAATGAGCAGTTCTTC
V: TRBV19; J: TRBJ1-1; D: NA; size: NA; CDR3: CASSILGSTTEAFF; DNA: TGTGCCAGTAGTATACTGGGCAGCACTACTGAAGCTTTCTTT
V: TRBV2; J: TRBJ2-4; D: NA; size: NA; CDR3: CASAGAGNAKNIQYF; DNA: TGTGCCAGCGCCGGGGCGGGAAACGCCAAAAACATTCAGTACTTC
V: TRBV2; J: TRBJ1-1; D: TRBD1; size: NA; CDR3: CASSRAGTVNTEAFF; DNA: TGTGCCAGCAGTCGAGCCGGGACAGTGAACACTGAAGCTTTCTTT
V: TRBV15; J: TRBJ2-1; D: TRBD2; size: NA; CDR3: CATSRVSSGSYEQFF; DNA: TGTGCCACCAGCAGAGTTTCCAGCGGGAGTTATGAGCAGTTCTTC
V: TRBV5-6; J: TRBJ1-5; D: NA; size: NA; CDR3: CASSLRTEPFRQPQHF; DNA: TGTGCCAGCAGCCTTAGGACAGAGCCCTTTAGGCAGCCCCAGCATTTT
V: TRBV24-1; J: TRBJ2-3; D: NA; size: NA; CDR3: CATSRPETDTQYF; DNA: TGTGCCACCAGTCGCCCCGAGACAGATACGCAGTATTTT
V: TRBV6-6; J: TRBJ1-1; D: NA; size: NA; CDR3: CASPPSADTEAFF; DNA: TGTGCCAGCCCCCCCTCCGCAGACACTGAAGCTTTCTTT
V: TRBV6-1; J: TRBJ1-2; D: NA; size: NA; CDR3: CASSEGQFYGYTF; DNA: TGTGCCAGCAGTGAAGGACAGTTCTATGGCTACACCTTC
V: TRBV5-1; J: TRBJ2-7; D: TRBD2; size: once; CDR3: CASSLVAGAYEQYF; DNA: TGCGCCAGCAGCTTGGTAGCGGGTGCCTACGAGCAGTACTTC
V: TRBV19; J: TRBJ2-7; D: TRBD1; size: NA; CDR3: CASSIRTGMREQYF; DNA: TGTGCCAGTAGTATTAGGACAGGAATGCGCGAGCAGTACTTC
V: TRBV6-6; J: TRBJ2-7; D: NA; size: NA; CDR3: CASSYSGVYEQYF; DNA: TGTGCCAGCAGTTACTCCGGTGTCTACGAGCAGTACTTC
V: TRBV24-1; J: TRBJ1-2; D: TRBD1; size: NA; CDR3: CATSRQGSYTF; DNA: TGTGCCACCAGTAGACAGGGCTCTTACACCTTC
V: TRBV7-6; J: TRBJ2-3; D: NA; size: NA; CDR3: CASSLGGGYTQYF; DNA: TGTGCCAGCAGCTTAGGAGGGGGTTATACGCAGTATTTT
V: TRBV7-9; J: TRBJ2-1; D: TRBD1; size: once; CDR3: CASSPGTGSNEQFF; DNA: TGTGCCAGCAGCCCCGGGACAGGGTCCAATGAGCAGTTCTTC
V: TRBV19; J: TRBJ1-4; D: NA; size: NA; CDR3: CASSMGGLNEKLFF; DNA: TGTGCCAGTAGCATGGGAGGTCTTAATGAAAAACTGTTTTTT
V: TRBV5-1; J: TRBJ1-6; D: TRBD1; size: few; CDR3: CASSQRTGGNSPLHF; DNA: TGCGCCAGCAGTCAACGGACAGGGGGCAATTCACCCCTCCACTTT
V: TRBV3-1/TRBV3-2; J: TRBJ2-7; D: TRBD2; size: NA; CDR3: CASSLGGEQYF; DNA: TGTGCCAGCAGCCTCGGGGGGGAGCAGTACTTC
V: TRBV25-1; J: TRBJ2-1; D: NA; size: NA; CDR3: CASTVREKGVF; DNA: TGTGCCAGCACGGTGCGGGAGAAGGGGGTCTTC
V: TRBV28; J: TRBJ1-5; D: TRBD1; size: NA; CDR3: CASSFDRENQPQHF; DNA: TGTGCCAGCAGTTTTGACAGGGAGAATCAGCCCCAGCATTTT
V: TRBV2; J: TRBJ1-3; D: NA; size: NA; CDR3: CASSDSRGNNFHSGNTIYF; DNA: TGTGCCAGCAGCGATAGCAGGGGAAACAACTTCCACTCTGGAAACACCATATATTTT
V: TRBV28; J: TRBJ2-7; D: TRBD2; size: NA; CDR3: CASRAQPQAGASYEQYF; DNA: TGTGCCAGCAGAGCCCAACCCCAAGCGGGAGCGTCCTACGAGCAGTACTTC
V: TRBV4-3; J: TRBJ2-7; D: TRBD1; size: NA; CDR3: CASSQYRDSLREQYF; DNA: TGCGCCAGCAGCCAATACCGGGACAGTCTAAGGGAGCAGTACTTC
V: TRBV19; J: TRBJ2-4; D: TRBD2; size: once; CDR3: CASSIMGGSVNIQYF; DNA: TGTGCCAGTAGTATTATGGGCGGGAGTGTGAACATTCAGTACTTC
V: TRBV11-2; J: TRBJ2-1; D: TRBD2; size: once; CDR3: CASSLNPRGGVRNEQFF; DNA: TGTGCCAGCAGCTTAAACCCCCGGGGGGGAGTTCGTAATGAGCAGTTCTTC
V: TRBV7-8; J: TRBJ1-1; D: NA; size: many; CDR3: CASSLVPGTNTEAFF; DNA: TGTGCCAGCAGCTTAGTTCCAGGAACGAACACTGAAGCTTTCTTT
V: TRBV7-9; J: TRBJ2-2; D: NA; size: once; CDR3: CASSSLLDTGELFF; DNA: TGTGCCAGCAGCTCTCTACTAGACACCGGGGAGCTGTTTTTT
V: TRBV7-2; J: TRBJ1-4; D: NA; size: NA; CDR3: CASSPQGEKLFF; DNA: TGTGCCAGCAGCCCTCAGGGTGAAAAACTGTTTTTT
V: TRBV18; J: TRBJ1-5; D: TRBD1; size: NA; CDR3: CASSFQGGNQPQHF; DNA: TGTGCCAGCTCTTTTCAGGGGGGCAATCAGCCCCAGCATTTT
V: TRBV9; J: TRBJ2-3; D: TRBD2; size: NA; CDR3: CASSVTSGRTDTQYF; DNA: TGTGCCAGCAGCGTCACTAGCGGGAGGACAGATACGCAGTATTTT
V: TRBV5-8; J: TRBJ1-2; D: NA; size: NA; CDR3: CASSIGQSYGYTF; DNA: TGTGCCAGCAGCATTGGACAGAGCTATGGCTACACCTTC
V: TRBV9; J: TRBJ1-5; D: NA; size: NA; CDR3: CAGSAGHHNQPQHF; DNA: TGTGCCGGCAGCGCAGGACACCATAATCAGCCCCAGCATTTT
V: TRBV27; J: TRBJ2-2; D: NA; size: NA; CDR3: CASSPGHNTGELFF; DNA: TGTGCCAGCAGTCCGGGACATAACACCGGGGAGCTGTTTTTT
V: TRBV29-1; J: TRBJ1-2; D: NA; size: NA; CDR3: CSVPRRYGGYTF; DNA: TGCAGCGTCCCGAGGAGGTATGGTGGCTACACCTTC